These T cell receptor beta chains were read from a single sample in a study of CD8+ T cells in alopecia areata. Sequencing used immunoSEQ multiplex PCR; TCRdb keeps in-frame clones, though not all of them. This table has 200,000 to 250,000 clones, more than 55% appearing once. Sequencing used CD8+ T cells sorted from blood. These receptors were obtained from a human donor in good health. CDR3s include the opening cysteine and the closing phenylalanine or tryptophan. The order of the fields is CDR3 protein, CDR3 DNA, clone size, J gene, D gene, V gene. The D gene is left open where the match is weak. Not every row has a clone size; where given, it reads once, few, many or a size class.

CDR3aa: CASSSAGPPTRNEQFF
CDR3nt: TGTGCCAGCAGCTCGGCAGGGCCCCCTACTCGCAATGAGCAGTTCTTC
abundance: -
j_gene: TRBJ2-1
d_gene: -
v_gene: TRBV7-2

CDR3aa: CAWRGPRTPYEQYF
CDR3nt: TGTGCCTGGAGAGGCCCCCGGACCCCCTACGAGCAGTACTTC
abundance: -
j_gene: TRBJ2-7
d_gene: -
v_gene: TRBV30

CDR3aa: CSVGGLQKYNEQFF
CDR3nt: TGCAGCGTTGGGGGATTGCAGAAATACAATGAGCAGTTCTTC
abundance: few
j_gene: TRBJ2-1
d_gene: -
v_gene: TRBV29-1

CDR3aa: CASNDASSGNTIYF
CDR3nt: TGTGCCAGCAACGACGCCAGCTCTGGAAACACCATATATTTT
abundance: -
j_gene: TRBJ1-3
d_gene: -
v_gene: TRBV14

CDR3aa: CASSQDPGQGWGNEQFF
CDR3nt: TGCGCCAGCAGCCAAGACCCGGGACAGGGGTGGGGGAATGAGCAGTTCTTC
abundance: once
j_gene: TRBJ2-1
d_gene: TRBD1
v_gene: TRBV4-1

CDR3aa: CASSATGTWDTEAFF
CDR3nt: TGTGCCAGCAGCGCAACGGGGACCTGGGACACTGAAGCTTTCTTT
abundance: -
j_gene: TRBJ1-1
d_gene: -
v_gene: TRBV11-2

CDR3aa: CASSGTGLGYTF
CDR3nt: TGTGCCAGTAGCGGGACAGGTCTTGGCTACACCTTC
abundance: -
j_gene: TRBJ1-2
d_gene: TRBD1
v_gene: TRBV19

CDR3aa: CASSDQGGYTF
CDR3nt: TGTGCCAGTAGTGATCAGGGTGGCTACACCTTC
abundance: few
j_gene: TRBJ1-2
d_gene: -
v_gene: TRBV19

CDR3aa: CASSQTPGTSDHEQFF
CDR3nt: TGCGCCAGCAGCCAAACCCCCGGGACTAGCGACCATGAGCAGTTCTTC
abundance: -
j_gene: TRBJ2-1
d_gene: TRBD2
v_gene: TRBV4-1

CDR3aa: CASSLGLVAEISYEQYF
CDR3nt: TGCGCCAGCAGCTTGGGATTGGTAGCGGAGATCTCCTACGAGCAGTACTTC
abundance: -
j_gene: TRBJ2-7
d_gene: -
v_gene: TRBV5-1

CDR3aa: CASLAGLGNEQFF
CDR3nt: TGTGCCAGCCTAGCGGGCCTCGGGAATGAGCAGTTCTTC
abundance: few
j_gene: TRBJ2-1
d_gene: TRBD2
v_gene: TRBV2

CDR3aa: CASSLTPRAVSPLHF
CDR3nt: TGTGCCAGCAGCTTAACCCCTAGGGCAGTATCACCCCTCCACTTT
abundance: once
j_gene: TRBJ1-6
d_gene: -
v_gene: TRBV7-3

CDR3aa: CATSNPGDANEKLFF
CDR3nt: TGTGCCACCAGCAATCCCGGAGACGCAAATGAAAAACTGTTTTTT
abundance: -
j_gene: TRBJ1-4
d_gene: -
v_gene: TRBV15

CDR3aa: CAWSGGEGGQPQHF
CDR3nt: TGTGCCTGGAGCGGTGGGGAAGGAGGTCAGCCCCAGCATTTT
abundance: once
j_gene: TRBJ1-5
d_gene: -
v_gene: TRBV30